Shown below are 10 T cell receptor beta chains from a single sample sequenced in a study of cytomegalovirus exposure and HLA in healthy donors. The PCR was carried out with 60 Vbeta primers and 13 Jbeta primers. Produced via immunoSEQ multiplex PCR; TCRdb's table is partial and in-frame only. Among 160,000 or so clones listed, less than 80% were seen once. The material sequenced was PBMCs. The receptors stem from a woman between 40 and 50 years old in good health and CMV-seronegative.

This chain links TRBV5-1 with TRBJ2-1; a weak D match, TRBD1 (6 bases). Germline values: CDR1 SGHRS, CDR2 YFSETQ. This CDR3 has 16 residues. Trimming pared 2 bases from V and 0 bases from J, leaving 12 bases between. The CDR3: CASSFQGTSSYNEQFF. Here the CDR3 DNA reads TGCGCCAGCAGCTTTCAGGGGACGAGCTCCTACAATGAGCAGTTCTTC.

The CDR3 nucleotides are TGTGCCAGCAGCTTAGGACAGCACTACGAGCAGTACTTC. It codes for CASSLGQHYEQYF. The chain combines TRBV11-2 with TRBJ2-5; possibly TRBD1 for D (5 bases). The J call is in doubt because the DNA end fits TRBJ2-7 better. This CDR3 region has 13 residues. The V gene's germline CDR1 is SGHAT and CDR2 FQNNGV.

The chain has TRBV14 and TRBJ1-1; D may be TRBD1 (6 bases). Trimming shortened V by 0 bases and J by 6 bases, and 14 bases separated the two germline ends. Germline loops: CDR1 SGHDN, CDR2 FVKESK. This CDR3 region has 15 residues. CDR3 region: CASSQETGRLSEAFF. Here the CDR3 DNA reads TGTGCCAGCAGCCAAGAGACAGGAAGATTGTCTGAAGCTTTCTTT.

Here the CDR3 DNA reads TGCGCCAGCAGCTCACAGGGGGCCTACAATGAGCAGTTCTTC. This translates into CASSSQGAYNEQFF. The chain combines TRBV5-1 with TRBJ2-1; 8 positions agree with TRBD1. There are 14 residues in the CDR3. Germline values: CDR1 SGHRS, CDR2 YFSETQ. The V segment lost 3 bases and the J segment 2 bases; nucleotides outside the gene matches: 1. Based on the CDR3 plus reference TRBV5-1 and TRBJ2-1, the full variable domain is KAGVTQTPRYLIKTRGQQVTLSCSPISGHRSVSWYQQTPGQGLQFLFEYFSETQRNKGNFPGRFSGRQFSNSRSEMNVSTLELGDSALYLCASSSQGAYNEQFFGPGTRLTVL.

The chain employs TRBV7-2 and TRBJ2-2, with 8 positions matching TRBD1. With V trimmed by 2 bases and J by 5 bases, 1 base remained unmatched. The CDR3 length is 14 residues. Germline CDR1 reads SGHTA; CDR2 reads FQGNSA. The CDR3 region has the DNA TGTGCCAGCAGCTTAAGGACAGGGACCGGGGAGCTGTTTTTT. Protein product: CASSLRTGTGELFF.

The chain links TRBV27 to TRBJ2-1, with D perhaps TRBD1 (5 bases). The CDR3 has 15 amino acids. The ends were cut back, 2 bases at V and 7 bases at J, with 15 bases in the middle. Germline CDR1 MNHEY, CDR2 SMNVEV (reference sequence). In DNA form, the CDR3 reads TGTGCCAGCAGTTTAAAGGCAGGGTTTGGAAATGAGCAGTTCTTC. The encoded protein is CASSLKAGFGNEQFF.

The V and J genes are TRBV7-2 and TRBJ2-5; D is undetermined. CDR3 size: 13 residues. Germline lookup yields CDR1 SGHTA and CDR2 FQGNSA. V lost 1 base and J 4 bases, leaving 7 bases between the germline ends. The CDR3 is CASSLGAGETQYF. As DNA, the CDR3 is TGTGCCAGCAGCTTAGGGGCAGGAGAGACCCAGTACTTC.

Written as DNA, the CDR3 is TGTGCCAGCAGTTCCACTAGCGGGAACGAGCAGTACTTC. Its translation is CASSSTSGNEQYF. The chain couples TRBV6-5 to TRBJ2-7, with TRBD2 matching over 10 bases. This CDR3 has 13 residues. J gave up 5 bases and V 4 bases, and 2 bases lay outside the gene matches. The germline gives CDR1 MNHEY, CDR2 SVGAGI.

This sequence joins TRBV7-3 and TRBJ2-2, with TRBD2 as a possible D gene (5 bases). The CDR3 has 13 residues. V was trimmed by 1 base and J by 6 bases, leaving 6 bases between them. CDR1 is SGHTA, CDR2 FQGTGA, per germline. The CDR3 loop reads CASSLRESGELFF. The DNA of the CDR3 is TGTGCCAGCAGCTTAAGGGAGTCCGGGGAGCTGTTTTTT.

This clone was observed a single time. The CDR3 loop reads CASSPGTEAFF. DNA for the CDR3: TGTGCCAGCTCACCCGGGACTGAAGCTTTCTTT. The chain recombines TRBV18 with TRBJ1-1, with no clear D. In germline, CDR1 is KGHSH, CDR2 LQKENI. The CDR3 covers 11 residues. Trimming stripped 3 bases from V and 5 bases from J, with 4 bases between. Supplemented by reference TRBV18 and TRBJ1-1, the full variable domain reads NAGVMQNPRHLVRRRGQEARLRCSPMKGHSHVYWYRQLPEEGLKFMVYLQKENIIDESGMPKERFSAEFPKEGPSILRIQQVVRGDSAAYFCASSPGTEAFFGQGTRLTVV.